The clone carrying this T cell receptor beta chain has a count of ten or more. These data are taken from a study of identical twins. TCRdb re-called the 5' RACE reads with MiXCR, one entry per CDR3 protein. In the table there are under 300,000 distinct CDR3 sequences, 10% to 15% of which are singletons. The ends were cut back, 2 bases at V and 0 bases at J, with 14 bases in the middle. The length of the CDR3 is 15 residues. Per the germline V gene, CDR1 is DFQATT and CDR2 is SNEGSKA (reference sequence). These data were also reused for a study on yellow fever vaccine responses in identical twins.

Material: memory (CD45RO+) T cells sorted from blood. This sequence joins TRBV20-1 and TRBJ2-7; tentative D call: TRBD1 (6 bases). This TCR came from a young woman in good health. CDR3 loop: CSARFGTKSSYEQYF. As DNA, the CDR3 is TGCAGTGCTAGATTCGGGACAAAGAGCTCCTACGAGCAGTACTTC.